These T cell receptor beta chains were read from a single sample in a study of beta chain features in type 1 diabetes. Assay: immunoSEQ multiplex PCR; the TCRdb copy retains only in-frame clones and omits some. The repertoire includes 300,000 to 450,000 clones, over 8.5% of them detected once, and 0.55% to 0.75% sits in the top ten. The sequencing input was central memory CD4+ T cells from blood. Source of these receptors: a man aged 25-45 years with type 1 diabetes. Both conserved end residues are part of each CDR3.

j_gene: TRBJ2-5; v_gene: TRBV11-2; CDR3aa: CASSDWTSGFQETQYF
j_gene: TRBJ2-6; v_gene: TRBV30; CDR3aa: CALRQGSGGGANVLTF
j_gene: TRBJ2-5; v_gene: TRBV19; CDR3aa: CASSKITTDPQETQYF
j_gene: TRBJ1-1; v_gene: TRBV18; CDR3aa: CASSPTRGTEAFF
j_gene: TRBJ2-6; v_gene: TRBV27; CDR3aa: CASSGQARLSGANVLTF
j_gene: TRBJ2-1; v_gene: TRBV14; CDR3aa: CASSQGTSGIREQFF
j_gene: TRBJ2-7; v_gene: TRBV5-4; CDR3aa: CASSRETGVYEQYF
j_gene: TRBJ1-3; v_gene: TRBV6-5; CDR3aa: CASSYSQVGSGNTIYF
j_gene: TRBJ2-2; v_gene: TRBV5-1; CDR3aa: CASRPSSRDTGELFF
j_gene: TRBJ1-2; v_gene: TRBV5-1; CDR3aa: CASSPGQNYGYTF
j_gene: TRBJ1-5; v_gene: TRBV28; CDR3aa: CATKGNGNQPQHF
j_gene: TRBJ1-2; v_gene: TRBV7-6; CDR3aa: CASSDDRGSSGYTF
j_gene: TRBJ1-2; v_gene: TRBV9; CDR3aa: CASSSVRGYGYTF
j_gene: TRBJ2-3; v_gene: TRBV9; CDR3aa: CASSPTLLANTQYF
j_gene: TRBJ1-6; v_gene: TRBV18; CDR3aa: CASSPPSSLFTLHF
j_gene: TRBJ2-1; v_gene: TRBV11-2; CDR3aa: CASSQTSSREGPRGEQFF
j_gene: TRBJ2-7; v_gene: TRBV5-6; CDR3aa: CASSHREGVEQYF
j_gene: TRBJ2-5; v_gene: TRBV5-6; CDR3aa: CASSLGGRSETQYF
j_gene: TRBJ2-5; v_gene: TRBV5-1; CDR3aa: CASSHRLAGGQETQYF
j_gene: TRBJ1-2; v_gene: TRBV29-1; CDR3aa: CSETDSLYGYTF
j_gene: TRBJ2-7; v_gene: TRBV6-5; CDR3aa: CASSYLGQPEYEQYF
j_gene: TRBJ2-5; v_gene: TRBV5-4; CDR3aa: CASRLQGGQETQYF
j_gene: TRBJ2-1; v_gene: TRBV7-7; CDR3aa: CASSPRPGGSYNEQFF
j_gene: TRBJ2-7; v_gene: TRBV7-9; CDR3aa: CASSLRQDIYEQYF
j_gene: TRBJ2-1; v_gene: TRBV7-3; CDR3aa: CASSLTIADSYNEQFF
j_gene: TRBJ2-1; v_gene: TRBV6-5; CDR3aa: CASSSGGNPYNEQFF
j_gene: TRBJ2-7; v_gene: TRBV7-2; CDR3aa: CASSPQYGGYEQYF
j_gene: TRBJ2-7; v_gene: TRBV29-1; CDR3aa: CSVWVDEQYF
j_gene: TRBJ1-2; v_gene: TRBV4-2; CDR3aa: CASSQVQGQDYGYTF
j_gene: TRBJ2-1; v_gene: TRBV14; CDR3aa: CASSPTKREGRMFRMFF
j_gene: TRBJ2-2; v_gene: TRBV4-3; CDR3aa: CASSQRVLDRNTGELFF
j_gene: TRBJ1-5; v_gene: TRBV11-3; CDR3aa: CASSLNSAGNSNQPQHF
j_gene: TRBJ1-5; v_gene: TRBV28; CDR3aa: CASSPYRKGQPQHF
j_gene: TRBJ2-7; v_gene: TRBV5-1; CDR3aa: CASSLALGGNYEQYF
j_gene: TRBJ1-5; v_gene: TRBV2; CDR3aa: CASSPTGEYQPQHF
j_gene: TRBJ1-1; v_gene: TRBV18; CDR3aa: CASSPPMGNTEAFF
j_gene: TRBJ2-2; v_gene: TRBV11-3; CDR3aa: CASGPGQGNTGELFF
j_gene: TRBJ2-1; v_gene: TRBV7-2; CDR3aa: CASSPGLAGANEQFF
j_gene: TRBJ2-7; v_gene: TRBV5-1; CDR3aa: CASSSTYEQYF
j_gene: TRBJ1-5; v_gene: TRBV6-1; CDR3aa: CASRHFSNQPQHF